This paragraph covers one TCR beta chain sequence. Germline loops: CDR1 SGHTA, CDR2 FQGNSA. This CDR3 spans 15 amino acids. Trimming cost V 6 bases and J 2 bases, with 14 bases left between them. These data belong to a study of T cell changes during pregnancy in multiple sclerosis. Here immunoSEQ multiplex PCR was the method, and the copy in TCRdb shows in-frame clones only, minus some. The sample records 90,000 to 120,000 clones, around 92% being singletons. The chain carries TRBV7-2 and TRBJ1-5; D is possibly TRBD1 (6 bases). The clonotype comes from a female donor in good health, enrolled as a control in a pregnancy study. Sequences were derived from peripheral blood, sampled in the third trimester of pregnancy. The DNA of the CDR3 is TGTGCCAGCAGGCCCCAGGGGATTGGCAATCAGCCCCAGCATTTT. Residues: CASRPQGIGNQPQHF.